The source of this T cell receptor (beta chain) is a study of CD8 T cells in ankylosing spondylitis. Study observations and caveats: Apparently characteristic of ankylosing spondylitis blood was a TCR beta motif (roughly eight highly homologous variants). In peripheral blood, disease-linked CD8+ clones occurred at relatively low frequencies.

The authors made TCR beta libraries by quantitative 5'-RACE with molecular barcodes. Each CDR3 protein gets one entry after TCRdb re-called the 5' RACE reads with MiXCR. The sample holds about 450,000 distinct CDR3 sequences, more than 25% seen once. This clonotype was detected only a few times. The antigen remains undetermined. CDR1 is LGHDT, CDR2 YNNKEL, per germline (reference sequence). The CDR3 loop spans 12 amino acids. V was shortened by 4 bases and J by 10 bases, with 13 bases between the two germline ends. What was sequenced was blood, either unsorted or a sorted T cell fraction (not recorded which). The V gene is TRBV3-1, the J gene TRBJ1-1, with D tentatively TRBD1 (5 bases). The receptor was isolated from a male donor with ankylosing spondylitis. CDR3 sequence: CASSLRDFRAFF. CDR3 in DNA: TGTGCCAGCAGCCTAAGGGACTTCCGAGCTTTCTTT.